These 5 T cell receptor beta chains share one sample of origin, sequenced in a study of regulatory T cells in long-lasting Graves disease. Described time point: persistent/refractory GD, antithyroid drugs over 5 years with positive TRAb. PBMCs provided the RNA from which the TCR library was made. Arm-PCR of CDR3 regions and iRepertoire HTBI primers were used to build TCR beta libraries. TCRdb itself ran the multiplex PCR reads through MiXCR, one entry per CDR3 protein. The sample gives approximately 500,000 distinct CDR3 sequences, roughly 21% of which show up once; around 7% is in the top ten. The source was peripheral blood mononuclear cells (PBMCs), collected when the disease was refractory, from a patient treated with antithyroid drugs. These receptors came from a female donor with Graves disease.

This clonotype occurred once. This may come from a read error, since a much larger clone is one base off. The genes are TRBV20-1 and TRBJ1-6; D is perhaps TRBD1 (6 bases). CDR3 size: 19 residues. Germline V gene sequence: CDR1 DFQATT, CDR2 SNEGSKA (reference sequence). The CDR3: CSAITPTGRRRDNNPPLHF. CDR3 DNA: TGCAGTGCTATCACCCCGACAGGAAGGAGGAGGGATAATAATCCACCCCTCCACTTT.

For this clonotype: Just one base apart from a much larger clone, this may be a read error. This rearrangement joins TRBV6-2 or TRBV6-3 to TRBJ2-7, with a weak D call TRBD1 (6 bases). CDR1 MNHEY and CDR2 SVGEGT come from the germline V gene. The CDR3 extends over 12 amino acids. Trimming took 8 bases from V and 2 from J, leaving 10 bases between them. The CDR3 nucleotides are TGTGCCAGCGAACAGGGTCCCTACGAGCAGTACTTC. Protein product: CASEQGPYEQYF.

As regards this clonotype: Being one base from a much bigger clone, this may be a read error. The rearrangement joins TRBV12-3 or TRBV12-4 to TRBJ1-5; D possibly corresponds to TRBD1 (6 bases). This CDR3 comprises 14 residues. This CDR3 is CAGSLWGPSQPQHF. DNA for the CDR3: TGTGCCGGCAGTTTATGGGGGCCCAGTCAGCCCCAGCATTTT.

V gene TRBV19 combines with J gene TRBJ1-5; 8 nucleotides align to TRBD1. In germline, CDR1 is LNHDA, CDR2 SQIVND (reference sequence). The V gene end was trimmed by 10 bases and the J gene end by 3 bases; junction bases not matched to a gene: 8. The CDR3 is 14 residues long. The CDR3 DNA is TGTGCCACTAACGACAGGGGATCCAATCAGCCCCAGCATTTT. Translation gives CATNDRGSNQPQHF.

Many counts were recorded for this clonotype. V and J are TRBV28 and TRBJ1-2; no clear D gene. The CDR3 has 12 residues. Trimming pared 6 bases from V and 6 bases from J, leaving 11 bases between. Looked up from germline, CDR1 is MDHEN and CDR2 is SYDVKM. CDR3 DNA sequence: TGTGCCAGCAGGCCCGGGTCTGATGGCTACACCTTC. Protein: CASRPGSDGYTF.